This T cell receptor (beta chain) is drawn from a study of radiotherapy plus CTLA-4 blockade in lung cancer. The overall study: Of all patients, around 19% responded objectively and 30% to 35% showed disease control. Study observations and caveats: Clones derived from tumor TCRs expanded in blood after radiotherapy plus ipilimumab.

Focal radiation was given together with CTLA-4 blockade (ipilimumab) to patients with chemo-refractory metastatic non-small-cell lung cancer. Germline CDR1 MNHEY, CDR2 SVGAGI. This CDR3 is built from 15 residues. J gave up 1 base and V 7 bases, and 8 bases lay outside the gene matches. Generated by immunoSEQ multiplex PCR, the TCRdb table keeps only in-frame clones and is missing some. Altogether about 97,000 clones are present, 65% to 75% being singletons, with the ten largest covering roughly 3.1%. A note on this clone: No antigen is known for it.

The clonotype comes from a human donor with non-small cell lung cancer who had a partial response to radiotherapy plus ipilimumab. Some clones in this sample may be carry-over from other donors' samples. The rearrangement uses TRBV6-5 and TRBJ1-1; 8 bases line up with TRBD1. The input for sequencing was peripheral blood, taken from a patient treated with radiotherapy plus ipilimumab. CDR3 in DNA: TGTGCCAGCATTCATTGGACAGGGCGGAACACTGAAGCTTTCTTT. This encodes CASIHWTGRNTEAFF.